What follows are 4 T cell receptor beta chains derived from one specimen sequenced in a study of blood T cells in healthy people across ages. A J-beta primer mix and a sample-barcoded 5' primer were used in a second PCR of about 6 to 12 cycles. TCRdb called the 5' RACE reads again in MiXCR, with one record for every CDR3 protein. The table has some 710,000 distinct CDR3 sequences, about a fifth seen once. The material sequenced was blood. These TCRs come from a man between 65 and 80 years old in good health.

The V call is TRBV25-1, the J call TRBJ2-6; the match to TRBD2 covers 7 bases. Germline V gene sequence: CDR1 MGHDK, CDR2 SYGVNS. The CDR3 has 13 residues. J lost 12 bases, V lost 7 bases, and 9 bases had no gene match. The CDR3: CASNPTGGGVLTF. The CDR3 nucleotides read TGTGCCAGCAACCCGACTGGCGGGGGCGTCCTGACTTTC.

The chain has TRBV7-9 and TRBJ2-1; 9 nucleotides agree with TRBD1. This CDR3 is 15 amino acids long. The junction had 11 bases not matched to a gene; V was cut back by 5 bases and J by 9 bases. Germline CDR1 and CDR2: SEHNR and FQNEAQ (reference sequence). The CDR3 DNA reads as TGTGCCAGCAGCCAGGACAGGGGAGGGGGAAGTGAGCAGTTCTTC. Encoded protein: CASSQDRGGGSEQFF. Variable domain in full (rest from reference TRBV7-9 and TRBJ2-1): DTGVSQNPRHKITKRGQNVTFRCDPISEHNRLYWYRQTLGQGPEFLTYFQNEAQLEKSRLLSDRFSAERPKGSFSTLEIQRTEQGDSAMYLCASSQDRGGGSEQFFGPGTRLTVL.

V gene TRBV28 combines with J gene TRBJ1-1, with a possible D match to TRBD1 (5 bases). V was trimmed by 4 bases and J by 1 base, leaving 13 bases between them. CDR1 MDHEN and CDR2 SYDVKM come from the germline V gene. CDR3 size: 15 residues. CDR3 sequence (DNA): TGTGCCAGCAGTTCCCCCGGGACTGCGAACACTGAAGCTTTCTTT. This gives the protein CASSSPGTANTEAFF.

There are many counts of this clonotype. The rearrangement uses TRBV12-3 or TRBV12-4 and TRBJ2-2, with D unresolved. V was clipped by 3 bases and J by 4 bases, with 9 bases between them. The CDR3 has 14 residues. Here the CDR3 DNA reads TGTGCCAGCAGTTTGTTTGGGGTCACCGGGGAGCTGTTTTTT. It encodes CASSLFGVTGELFF.